This is a list of T cell receptor beta chains from one sample in a study of spatial heterogeneity in lung cancer. Via MiXCR, TCRdb re-called the 5' RACE reads, giving one row per CDR3 protein. The data show more than 20,000 distinct CDR3 sequences, with 9.5% to 15% seen just once and under 30% held by the top ten. The material was PBMCs, obtained at surgery. These receptor sequences come from a female donor with early-stage non-small cell lung cancer. The CDR3 runs from the conserved cysteine through the conserved F or W. A D gene is named only where the DNA matches it firmly. Expanded clones get a size class; other rows say once, few or many, or leave the size out.

TRBJ1-5 | many | - | TRBV20-1 | CSGYEVYSNQPQHF | TGCAGTGGGTATGAGGTGTATAGCAATCAGCCCCAGCATTTT
TRBJ2-3 | - | - | TRBV6-1 | CASREFTFAHPTDTQYF | TGTGCCAGCAGAGAATTCACGTTCGCGCATCCCACAGATACGCAGTATTTT
TRBJ2-2 | many | TRBD1 | TRBV12-3/TRBV12-4 | CASRSRDRGYTGELFF | TGTGCCAGCAGATCCCGGGACAGGGGGTATACCGGGGAGCTGTTTTTT
TRBJ2-1 | - | - | TRBV5-1 | CASSGDKYNEQFF | TGCGCCAGCAGCGGGGACAAATACAATGAGCAGTTCTTC
TRBJ1-6 | many | - | TRBV6-2/TRBV6-3 | CASSYRPSGEGSPLHF | TGTGCCAGCAGTTACCGACCTTCCGGGGAAGGATCACCCCTCCACTTT
TRBJ1-2 | few | - | TRBV28 | CASRVQSNYGYTF | TGTGCCAGCAGGGTACAAAGTAACTATGGCTACACCTTC
TRBJ2-1 | many | - | TRBV28 | CATSENGPSRAEQFF | TGTGCCACATCCGAGAATGGCCCCTCTAGGGCTGAGCAGTTCTTC
TRBJ2-6 | many | TRBD1 | TRBV7-9 | CASSPGQAILDVLTF | TGTGCCAGCAGCCCTGGACAGGCTATATTGGACGTCCTGACTTTC
TRBJ2-1 | many | - | TRBV5-1 | CASSLPGSYNEQFF | TGCGCCAGCAGCTTACCGGGGTCCTACAATGAGCAGTTCTTC
TRBJ2-5 | many | - | TRBV7-6 | CASSHRGETQYF | TGTGCCAGCAGCCACAGAGGGGAGACCCAGTACTTC
TRBJ2-3 | many | - | TRBV12-3/TRBV12-4 | CASSFSRPTDTQYF | TGTGCCAGCAGTTTTTCTAGGCCCACAGATACGCAGTATTTT
TRBJ1-6 | many | - | TRBV6-2/TRBV6-3 | CASSSSSYNSPLHF | TGTGCCAGCAGTTCGAGCTCCTATAATTCACCCCTCCACTTT
TRBJ1-2 | many | - | TRBV14 | CASSLNRQIGLANYGYTF | TGTGCCAGCAGCCTGAACAGACAGATTGGTCTAGCTAACTATGGCTACACCTTC
TRBJ1-5 | many | - | TRBV28 | CASSLGGTGKGQPQHF | TGTGCCAGCAGTTTGGGAGGGACCGGGAAGGGTCAGCCCCAGCATTTT
TRBJ1-1 | - | TRBD1 | TRBV20-1 | CSARQGVAFF | TGCAGTGCAAGGCAGGGGGTAGCTTTCTTT
TRBJ2-1 | few | - | TRBV29-1 | CSVDAGRSYNEQFF | TGCAGCGTTGACGCCGGGAGATCCTACAATGAGCAGTTCTTC